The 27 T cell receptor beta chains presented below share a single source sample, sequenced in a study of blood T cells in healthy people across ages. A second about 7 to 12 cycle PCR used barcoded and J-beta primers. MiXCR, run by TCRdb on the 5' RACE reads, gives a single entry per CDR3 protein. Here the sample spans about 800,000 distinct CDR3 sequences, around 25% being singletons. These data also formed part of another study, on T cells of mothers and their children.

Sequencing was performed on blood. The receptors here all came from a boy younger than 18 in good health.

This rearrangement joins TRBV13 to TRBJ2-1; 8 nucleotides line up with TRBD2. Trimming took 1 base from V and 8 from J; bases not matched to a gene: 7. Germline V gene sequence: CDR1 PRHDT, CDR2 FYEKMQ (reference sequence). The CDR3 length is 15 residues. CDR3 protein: CASSLAGGNRDEQFF. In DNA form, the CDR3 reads TGTGCCAGCAGCTTAGCGGGGGGGAATAGAGATGAGCAGTTCTTC. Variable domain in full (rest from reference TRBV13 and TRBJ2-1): AAGVIQSPRHLIKEKRETATLKCYPIPRHDTVYWYQQGPGQDPQFLISFYEKMQSDKGSIPDRFSAQQFSDYHSELNMSSLELGDSALYFCASSLAGGNRDEQFFGPGTRLTVL.

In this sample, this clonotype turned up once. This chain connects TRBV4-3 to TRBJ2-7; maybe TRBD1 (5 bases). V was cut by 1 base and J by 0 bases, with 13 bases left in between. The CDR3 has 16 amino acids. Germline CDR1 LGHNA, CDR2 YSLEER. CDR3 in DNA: TGCGCCAGCAGCCAAGGCGCGGCAGGGATCTCCTACGAGCAGTACTTC. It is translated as CASSQGAAGISYEQYF.

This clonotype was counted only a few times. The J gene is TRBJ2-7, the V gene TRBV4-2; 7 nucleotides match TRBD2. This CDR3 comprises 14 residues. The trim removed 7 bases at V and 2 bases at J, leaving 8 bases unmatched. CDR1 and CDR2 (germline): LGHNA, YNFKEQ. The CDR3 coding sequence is TGTGCCAGCACCCCTAGCGGCGGCACCTACGAGCAGTACTTC. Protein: CASTPSGGTYEQYF.

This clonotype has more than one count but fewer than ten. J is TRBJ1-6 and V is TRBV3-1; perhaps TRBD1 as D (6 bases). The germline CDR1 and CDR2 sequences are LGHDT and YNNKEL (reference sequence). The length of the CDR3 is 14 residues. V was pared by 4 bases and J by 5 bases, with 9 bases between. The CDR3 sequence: CASSPGTNNSPLHF. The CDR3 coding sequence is TGTGCCAGCAGCCCCGGGACAAATAATTCACCCCTCCACTTT.

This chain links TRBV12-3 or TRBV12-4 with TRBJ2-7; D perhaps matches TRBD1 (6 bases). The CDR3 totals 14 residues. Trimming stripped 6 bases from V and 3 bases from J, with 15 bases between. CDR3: CASSLQGSFYEQYF. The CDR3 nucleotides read TGTGCCAGCAGCCTGCAGGGGAGCTTCTACGAGCAGTACTTC.

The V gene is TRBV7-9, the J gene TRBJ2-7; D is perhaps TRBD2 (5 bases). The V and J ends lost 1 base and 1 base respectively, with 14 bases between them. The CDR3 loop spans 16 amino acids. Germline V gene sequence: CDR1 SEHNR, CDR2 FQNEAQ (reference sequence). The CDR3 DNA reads TGTGCCAGCAGCTTAGTACGGAGAGGGAATTCCTACGAGCAGTACTTC. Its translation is CASSLVRRGNSYEQYF.

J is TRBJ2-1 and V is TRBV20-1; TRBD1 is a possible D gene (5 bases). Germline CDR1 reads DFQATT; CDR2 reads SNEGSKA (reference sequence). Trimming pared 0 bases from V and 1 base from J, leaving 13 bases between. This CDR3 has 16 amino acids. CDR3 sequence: CSARDSARTSYNEQFF. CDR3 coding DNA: TGCAGTGCTAGAGACTCTGCCAGGACATCCTACAATGAGCAGTTCTTC.

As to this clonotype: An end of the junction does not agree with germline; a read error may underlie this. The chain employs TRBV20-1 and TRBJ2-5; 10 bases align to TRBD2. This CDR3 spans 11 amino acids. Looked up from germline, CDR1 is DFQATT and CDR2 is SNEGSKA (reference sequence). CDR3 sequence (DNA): TGCAGTGCAGAGCGGGAGGGCCCCAGGGTCTTC. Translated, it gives CSAEREGPRVF.

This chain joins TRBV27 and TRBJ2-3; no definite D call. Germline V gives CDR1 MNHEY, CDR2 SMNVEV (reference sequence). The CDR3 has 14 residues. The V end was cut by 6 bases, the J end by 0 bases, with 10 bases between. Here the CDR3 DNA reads TGTGCCAGCAGCTCCCAAATTAGCACAGATACGCAGTATTTT. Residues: CASSSQISTDTQYF.

This chain's CDR3 is CASSPRRANAGPTNSGANVLTF. The CDR3 DNA follows: TGTGCCAGCTCACCAAGGCGGGCTAATGCAGGTCCCACTAACTCTGGGGCCAACGTCCTGACTTTC. The rearrangement uses TRBV18 and TRBJ2-6, with D possibly TRBD2 on 5 matching bases. This CDR3 contains 22 residues. Germline values: CDR1 KGHSH, CDR2 LQKENI. Between the trimmed V and J ends, which lost 2 bases and 0 bases, there was a span of 26 bases.

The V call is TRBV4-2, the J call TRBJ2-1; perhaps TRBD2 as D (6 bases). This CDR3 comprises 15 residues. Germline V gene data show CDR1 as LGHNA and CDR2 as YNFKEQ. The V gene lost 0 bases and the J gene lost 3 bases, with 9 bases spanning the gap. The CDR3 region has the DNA TGTGCCAGCAGCCAAGATACGGACTACTACAATGAGCAGTTCTTC. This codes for CASSQDTDYYNEQFF.

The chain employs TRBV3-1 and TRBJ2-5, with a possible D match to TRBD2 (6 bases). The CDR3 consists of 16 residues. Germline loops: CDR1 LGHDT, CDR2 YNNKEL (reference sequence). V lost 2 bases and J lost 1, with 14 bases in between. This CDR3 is CASSQSMGGLQETQYF. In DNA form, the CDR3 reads TGTGCCAGCAGCCAATCAATGGGGGGACTCCAAGAGACCCAGTACTTC.

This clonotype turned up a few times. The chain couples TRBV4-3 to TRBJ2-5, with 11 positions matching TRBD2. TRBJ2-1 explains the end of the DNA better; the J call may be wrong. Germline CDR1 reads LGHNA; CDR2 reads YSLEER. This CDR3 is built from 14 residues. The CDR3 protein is CASSQTGTSGEQFF. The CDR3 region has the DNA TGCGCCAGCAGCCAGACTGGGACTAGCGGAGAGCAGTTCTTC.

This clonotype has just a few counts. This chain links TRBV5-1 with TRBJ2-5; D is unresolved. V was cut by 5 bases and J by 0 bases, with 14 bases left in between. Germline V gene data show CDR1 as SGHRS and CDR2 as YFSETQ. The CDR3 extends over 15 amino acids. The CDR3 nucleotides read TGCGCCAGCAGTTCGGTTGAAGAGTACCAAGAGACCCAGTACTTC. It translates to CASSSVEEYQETQYF.

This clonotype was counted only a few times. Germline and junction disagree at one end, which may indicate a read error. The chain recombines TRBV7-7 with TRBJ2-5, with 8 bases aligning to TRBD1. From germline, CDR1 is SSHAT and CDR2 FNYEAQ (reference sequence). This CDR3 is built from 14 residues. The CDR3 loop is CASSRTGWQETQYF. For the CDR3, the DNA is TGTGCTAGCAGCAGGACAGGGTGGCAAGAGACCCAGTACTTC.

CDR3 sequence (DNA): TGCGCCAGCAGCCAAGATCGCGGTAGCGGAGAGCAGCAGTTCTTC. It encodes CASSQDRGSGEQQFF. The chain carries TRBV4-3 and TRBJ2-1, with a weak D call TRBD2 (6 bases). CDR3 length: 15 residues. Germline loops: CDR1 LGHNA, CDR2 YSLEER. Trimming removed 0 bases at V and 11 bases at J, with 17 bases between.

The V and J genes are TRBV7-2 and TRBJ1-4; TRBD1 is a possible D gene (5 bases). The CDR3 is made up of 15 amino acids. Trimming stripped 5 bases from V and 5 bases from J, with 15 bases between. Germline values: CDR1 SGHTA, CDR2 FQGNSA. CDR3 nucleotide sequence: TGTGCCAGCAGCCCCTCGGGGGGTAAAAATGAAAAACTGTTTTTT. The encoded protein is CASSPSGGKNEKLFF.

The CDR3 reads CASSLSPREGTEAFF. Here the CDR3 DNA reads TGTGCCAGCAGTTTATCCCCGAGAGAGGGGACTGAAGCTTTCTTT. The chain is built from TRBV28 and TRBJ1-1, with D perhaps matching TRBD1 (5 bases). Germline-derived CDR1 and CDR2 are MDHEN and SYDVKM. This CDR3 is 15 amino acids long. Between the trimmed V and J ends, which lost 1 base and 5 bases, there was a span of 14 bases.

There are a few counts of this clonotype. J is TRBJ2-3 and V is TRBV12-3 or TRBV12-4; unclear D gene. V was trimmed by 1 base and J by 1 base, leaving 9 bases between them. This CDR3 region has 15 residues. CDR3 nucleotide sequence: TGTGCCAGCAGTTTAGTCCGGGTTGGCACAGATACGCAGTATTTT. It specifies CASSLVRVGTDTQYF.

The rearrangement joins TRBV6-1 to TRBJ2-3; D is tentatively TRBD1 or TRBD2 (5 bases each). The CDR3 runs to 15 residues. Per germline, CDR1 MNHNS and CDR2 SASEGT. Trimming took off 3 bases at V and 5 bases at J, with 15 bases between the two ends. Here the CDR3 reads CASSETGTNEDTQYF. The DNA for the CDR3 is TGTGCCAGCAGTGAGACCGGGACGAACGAAGATACGCAGTATTTT.

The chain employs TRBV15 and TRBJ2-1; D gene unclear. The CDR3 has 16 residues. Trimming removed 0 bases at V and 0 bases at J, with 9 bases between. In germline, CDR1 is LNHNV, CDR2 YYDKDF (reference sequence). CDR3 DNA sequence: TGTGCCACCAGCAGAGACTCCCGTCCCTCCTACAATGAGCAGTTCTTC. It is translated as CATSRDSRPSYNEQFF.

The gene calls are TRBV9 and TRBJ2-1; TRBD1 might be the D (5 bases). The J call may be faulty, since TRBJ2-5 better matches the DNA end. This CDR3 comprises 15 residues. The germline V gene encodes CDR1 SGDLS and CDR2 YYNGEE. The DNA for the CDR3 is TGTGCCAGCAGCGTCGGTTTACAGGAAACAGAGACCCAGTACTTC. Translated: CASSVGLQETETQYF.

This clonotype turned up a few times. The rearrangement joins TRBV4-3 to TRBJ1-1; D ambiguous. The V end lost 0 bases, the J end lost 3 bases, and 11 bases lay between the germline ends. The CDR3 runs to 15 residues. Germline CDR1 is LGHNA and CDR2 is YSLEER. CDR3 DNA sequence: TGCGCCAGCAGCCAAGATTACCGGTGGGACACTGAAGCTTTCTTT. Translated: CASSQDYRWDTEAFF.

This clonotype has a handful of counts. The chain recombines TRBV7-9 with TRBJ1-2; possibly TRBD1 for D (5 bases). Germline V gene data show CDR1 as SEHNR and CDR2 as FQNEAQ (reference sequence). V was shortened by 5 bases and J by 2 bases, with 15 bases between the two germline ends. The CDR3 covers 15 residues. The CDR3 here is CASSLPLTANYGYTF. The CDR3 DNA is TGTGCCAGCAGCCTACCATTGACAGCGAACTATGGCTACACCTTC.

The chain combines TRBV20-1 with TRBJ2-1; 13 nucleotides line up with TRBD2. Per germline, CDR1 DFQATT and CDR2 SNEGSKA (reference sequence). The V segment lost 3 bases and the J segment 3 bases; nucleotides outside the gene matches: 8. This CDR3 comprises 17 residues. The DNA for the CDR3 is TGCAGTGCTAGCCACACTAGCGGGAGGGCCCTCTACAATGAGCAGTTCTTC. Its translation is CSASHTSGRALYNEQFF.

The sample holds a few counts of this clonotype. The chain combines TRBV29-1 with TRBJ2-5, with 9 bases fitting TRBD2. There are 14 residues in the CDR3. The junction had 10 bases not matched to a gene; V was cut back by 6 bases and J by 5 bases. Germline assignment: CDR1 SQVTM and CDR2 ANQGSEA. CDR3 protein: CSVPLRREGETQYF. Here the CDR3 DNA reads TGCAGCGTGCCGTTACGGCGGGAGGGGGAGACCCAGTACTTC.

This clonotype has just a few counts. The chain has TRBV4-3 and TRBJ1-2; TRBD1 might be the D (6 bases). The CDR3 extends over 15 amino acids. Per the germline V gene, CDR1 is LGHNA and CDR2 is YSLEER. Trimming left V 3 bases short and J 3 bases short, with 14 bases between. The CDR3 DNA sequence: TGCGCCAGCAGCCATGATTGGGCAGGGGACTATGGCTACACCTTC. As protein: CASSHDWAGDYGYTF.